This T cell receptor beta chain was sequenced during a study of response to subunit inactivated influenza vaccine. Study results and caveats: The authors suggested that few new T cells are recruited per seasonal influenza vaccination.

In germline, CDR1 is DFQATT, CDR2 SNEGSKA (reference sequence). The CDR3 has 12 amino acids. Trimming removed 2 bases from V and 6 bases from J, with 11 bases in between. TCRdb reprocessed the RT-PCR reads with MiXCR, giving one entry per CDR3 protein. This sample has approximately 680,000 distinct CDR3 sequences; approximately 15% occur once, and the top ten carry 11%. This clonotype has ten or more counts. Its specificity is not known. The gene calls are TRBV20-1 and TRBJ2-7; D possibly corresponds to TRBD1 (5 bases). The sample in question was PBMCs from blood, obtained roughly 13 days after vaccination. This TCR derives from a man aged 45-65 years who received an inactivated influenza vaccine. The CDR3 spells CSARYLTAEQYF. DNA of the CDR3: TGCAGTGCTAGATACCTGACAGCCGAGCAGTACTTC.